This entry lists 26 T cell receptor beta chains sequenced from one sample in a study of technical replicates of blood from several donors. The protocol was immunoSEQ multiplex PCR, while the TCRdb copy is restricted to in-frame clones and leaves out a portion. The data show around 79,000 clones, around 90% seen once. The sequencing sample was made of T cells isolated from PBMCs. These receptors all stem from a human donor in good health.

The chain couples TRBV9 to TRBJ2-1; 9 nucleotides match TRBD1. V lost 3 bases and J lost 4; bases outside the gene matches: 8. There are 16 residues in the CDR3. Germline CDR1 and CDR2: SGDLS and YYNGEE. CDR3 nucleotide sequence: TGTGCCAGCAGCGCAAACTCCGGGACAGGGTACAATGAGCAGTTCTTC. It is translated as CASSANSGTGYNEQFF.

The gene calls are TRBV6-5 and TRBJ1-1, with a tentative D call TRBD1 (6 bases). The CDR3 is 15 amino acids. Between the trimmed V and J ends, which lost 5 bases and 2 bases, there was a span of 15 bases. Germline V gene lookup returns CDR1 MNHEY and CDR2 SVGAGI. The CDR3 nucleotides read TGTGCCAGCAGTACCAGGGAGGGGGGTAACACTGAAGCTTTCTTT. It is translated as CASSTREGGNTEAFF.

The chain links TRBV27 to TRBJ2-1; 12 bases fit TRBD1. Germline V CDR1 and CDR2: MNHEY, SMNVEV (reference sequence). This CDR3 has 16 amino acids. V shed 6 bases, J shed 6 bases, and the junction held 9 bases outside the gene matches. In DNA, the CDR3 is TGTGCCAGCAGCTCACCCCGGGACAGGGGGCTCAATGAGCAGTTCTTC. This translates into CASSSPRDRGLNEQFF.

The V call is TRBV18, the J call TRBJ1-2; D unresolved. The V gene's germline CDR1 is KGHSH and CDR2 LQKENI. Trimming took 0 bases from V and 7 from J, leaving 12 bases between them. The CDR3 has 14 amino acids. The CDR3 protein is CASSPPAGSGGYTF. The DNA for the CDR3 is TGTGCCAGCTCACCACCTGCCGGTTCGGGTGGCTACACCTTC.

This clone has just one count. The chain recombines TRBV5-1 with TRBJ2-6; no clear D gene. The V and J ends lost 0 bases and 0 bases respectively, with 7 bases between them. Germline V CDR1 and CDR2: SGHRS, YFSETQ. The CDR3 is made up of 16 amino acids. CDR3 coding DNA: TGCGCCAGCAGCTTGGTTTTCGGCTCTGGGGCCAACGTCCTGACTTTC. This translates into CASSLVFGSGANVLTF.

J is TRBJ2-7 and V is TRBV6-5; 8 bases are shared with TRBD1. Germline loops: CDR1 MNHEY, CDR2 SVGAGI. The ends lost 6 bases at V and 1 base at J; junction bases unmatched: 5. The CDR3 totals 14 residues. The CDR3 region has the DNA TGTGCCAGCAGAGACAGGGGTGGATCCTACGAGCAGTACTTC. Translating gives CASRDRGGSYEQYF.

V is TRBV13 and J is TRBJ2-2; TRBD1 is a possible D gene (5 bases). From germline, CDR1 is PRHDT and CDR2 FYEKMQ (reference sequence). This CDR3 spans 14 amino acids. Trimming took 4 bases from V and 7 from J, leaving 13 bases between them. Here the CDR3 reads CASSSWGLGGELFF. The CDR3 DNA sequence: TGTGCCAGCAGCTCATGGGGCCTGGGCGGGGAGCTGTTTTTT.

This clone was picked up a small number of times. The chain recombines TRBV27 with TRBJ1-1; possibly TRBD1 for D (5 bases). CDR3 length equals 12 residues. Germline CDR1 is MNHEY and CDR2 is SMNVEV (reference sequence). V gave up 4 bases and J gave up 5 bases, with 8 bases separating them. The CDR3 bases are TGTGCCAGCAGTTGGGGGGGGACTGAAGCTTTCTTT. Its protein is CASSWGGTEAFF.

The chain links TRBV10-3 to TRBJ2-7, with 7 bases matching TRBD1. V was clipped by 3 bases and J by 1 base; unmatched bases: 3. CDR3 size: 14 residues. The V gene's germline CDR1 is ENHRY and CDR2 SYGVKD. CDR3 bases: TGTGCCATCAGTGAATGGGACAGATCCTACGAGCAGTACTTC. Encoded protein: CAISEWDRSYEQYF.

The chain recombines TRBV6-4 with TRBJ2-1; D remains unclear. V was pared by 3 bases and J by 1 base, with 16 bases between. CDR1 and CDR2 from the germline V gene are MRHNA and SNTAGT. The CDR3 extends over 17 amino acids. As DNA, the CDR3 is TGTGCCAGCAGTGAAATAGCCGTCCCCCTATCCTACAATGAGCAGTTCTTC. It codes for CASSEIAVPLSYNEQFF.

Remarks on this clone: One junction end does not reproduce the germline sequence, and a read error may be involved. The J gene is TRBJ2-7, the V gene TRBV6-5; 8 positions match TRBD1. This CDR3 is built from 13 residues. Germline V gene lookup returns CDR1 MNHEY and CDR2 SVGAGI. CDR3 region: CASPGTGTYERYF. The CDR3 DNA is TGTGCCAGCCCCGGGACAGGAACCTACGAGCGGTACTTC.

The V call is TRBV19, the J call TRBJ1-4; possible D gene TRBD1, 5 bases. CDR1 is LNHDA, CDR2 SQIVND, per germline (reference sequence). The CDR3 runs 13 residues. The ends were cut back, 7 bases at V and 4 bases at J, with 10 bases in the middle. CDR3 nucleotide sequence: TGTGCCAGTACCTTGGGGGGTAATGAAAAACTGTTTTTT. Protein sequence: CASTLGGNEKLFF.

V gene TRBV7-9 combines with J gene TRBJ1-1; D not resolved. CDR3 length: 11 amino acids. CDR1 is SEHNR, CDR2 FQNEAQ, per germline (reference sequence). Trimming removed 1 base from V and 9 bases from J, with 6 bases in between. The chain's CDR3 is CASSLGGKAFF. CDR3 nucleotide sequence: TGTGCCAGCAGCTTAGGAGGAAAAGCTTTCTTT.

CDR3 sequence: CASSSPRSTGRPGNTIYF. CDR3 DNA sequence: TGTGCCAGCAGCTCCCCTCGTTCGACAGGGCGGCCTGGAAACACCATATATTTT. V usage is TRBV7-9 and J usage is TRBJ1-3, with 7 bases matching TRBD1. The CDR3 is 18 amino acids. Germline CDR1 SEHNR, CDR2 FQNEAQ (reference sequence). V shed 4 bases and J 2 bases; nucleotides not matched to a gene: 14.

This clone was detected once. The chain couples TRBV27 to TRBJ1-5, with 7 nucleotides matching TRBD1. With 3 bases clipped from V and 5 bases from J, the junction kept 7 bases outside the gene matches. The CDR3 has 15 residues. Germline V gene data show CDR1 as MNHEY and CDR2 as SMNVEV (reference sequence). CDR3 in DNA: TGTGCCAGCAGTTTGAATCGACAGGGCGATCAGCCCCAGCATTTT. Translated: CASSLNRQGDQPQHF.

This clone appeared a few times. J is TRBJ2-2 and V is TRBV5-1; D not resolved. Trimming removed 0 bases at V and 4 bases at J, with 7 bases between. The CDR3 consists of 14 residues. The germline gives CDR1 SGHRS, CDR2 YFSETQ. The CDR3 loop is CASSLELVTGELFF. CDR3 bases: TGCGCCAGCAGCTTGGAACTGGTCACCGGGGAGCTGTTTTTT.

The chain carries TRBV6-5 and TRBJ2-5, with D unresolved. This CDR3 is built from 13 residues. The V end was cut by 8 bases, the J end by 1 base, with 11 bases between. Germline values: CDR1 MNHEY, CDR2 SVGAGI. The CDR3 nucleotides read TGTGCCAGCGGTAAGAACTTCCAAGAGACCCAGTACTTC. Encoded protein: CASGKNFQETQYF.

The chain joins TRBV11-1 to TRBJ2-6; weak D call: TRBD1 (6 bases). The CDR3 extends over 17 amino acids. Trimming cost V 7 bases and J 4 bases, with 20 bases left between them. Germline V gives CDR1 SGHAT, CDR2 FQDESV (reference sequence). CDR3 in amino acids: CASTPSSGTLGANVLTF. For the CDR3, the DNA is TGTGCCAGCACCCCATCATCGGGGACACTCGGGGCCAACGTCCTGACTTTC.

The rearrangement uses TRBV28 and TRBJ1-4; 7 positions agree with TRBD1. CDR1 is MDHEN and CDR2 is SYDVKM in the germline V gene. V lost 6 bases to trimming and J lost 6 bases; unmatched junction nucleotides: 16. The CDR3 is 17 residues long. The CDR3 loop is CASSLSQGWALDEKLFF. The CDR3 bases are TGTGCCAGCAGCCTATCACAGGGGTGGGCATTGGATGAAAAACTGTTTTTT.

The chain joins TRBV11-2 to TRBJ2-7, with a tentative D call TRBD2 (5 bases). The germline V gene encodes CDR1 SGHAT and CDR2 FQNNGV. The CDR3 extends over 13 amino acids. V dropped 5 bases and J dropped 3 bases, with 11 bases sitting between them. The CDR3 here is CASSPTSVYEQYF. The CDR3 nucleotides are TGTGCCAGCAGCCCCACTAGTGTCTACGAGCAGTACTTC.

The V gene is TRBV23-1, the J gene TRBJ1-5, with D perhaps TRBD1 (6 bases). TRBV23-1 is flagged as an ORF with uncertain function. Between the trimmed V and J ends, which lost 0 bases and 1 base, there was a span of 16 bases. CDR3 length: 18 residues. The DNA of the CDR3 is TGCGCCAGCAGTCAATCAGACAGGCTCCCTTGGAGCAATCAGCCCCAGCATTTT. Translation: CASSQSDRLPWSNQPQHF.

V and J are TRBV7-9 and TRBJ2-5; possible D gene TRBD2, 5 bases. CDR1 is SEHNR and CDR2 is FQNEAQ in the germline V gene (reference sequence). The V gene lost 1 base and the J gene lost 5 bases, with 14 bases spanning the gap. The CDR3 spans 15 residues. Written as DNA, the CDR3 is TGTGCCAGCAGCTTAGATGAGGGAATTGACGAGACCCAGTACTTC. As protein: CASSLDEGIDETQYF.

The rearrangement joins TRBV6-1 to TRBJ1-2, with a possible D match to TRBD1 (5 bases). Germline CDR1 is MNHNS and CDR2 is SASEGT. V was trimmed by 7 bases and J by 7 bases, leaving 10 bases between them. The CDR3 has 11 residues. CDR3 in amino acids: CASKPGGGYTF. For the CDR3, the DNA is TGTGCCAGCAAACCGGGGGGTGGCTACACCTTC.

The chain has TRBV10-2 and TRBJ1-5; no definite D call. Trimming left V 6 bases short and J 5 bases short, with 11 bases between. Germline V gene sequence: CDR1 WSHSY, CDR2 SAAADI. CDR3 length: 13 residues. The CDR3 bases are TGCGCCAGCAGGAGAGAAGATTATCAGCCCCAGCATTTT. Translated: CASRREDYQPQHF.

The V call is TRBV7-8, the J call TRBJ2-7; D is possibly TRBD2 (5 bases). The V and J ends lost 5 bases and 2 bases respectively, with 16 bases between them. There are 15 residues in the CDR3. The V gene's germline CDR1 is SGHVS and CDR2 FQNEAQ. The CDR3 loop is CASSRLHQGTYEQYF. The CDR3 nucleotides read TGTGCCAGCAGCAGACTACACCAAGGGACCTACGAGCAGTACTTC.

CDR3 region: CASSLIWQGINYGYTF. CDR3 DNA: TGTGCCAGCAGCTTAATTTGGCAGGGGATTAACTATGGCTACACCTTC. The rearrangement joins TRBV11-2 to TRBJ1-2; TRBD1 might be the D (6 bases). V shed 2 bases and J shed 1 base, with 14 bases lying between them. Looked up from germline, CDR1 is SGHAT and CDR2 is FQNNGV. The CDR3 is 16 amino acids. The whole variable domain, filled in from reference TRBV11-2 and TRBJ1-2, reads EAGVAQSPRYKIIEKRQSVAFWCNPISGHATLYWYQQILGQGPKLLIQFQNNGVVDDSQLPKDRFSAERLKGVDSTLKIQPAKLEDSAVYLCASSLIWQGINYGYTFGSGTRLTVV.